These 5 T cell receptor beta chains were sequenced from one sample in a study of blood T cell repertoires in COVID-19. Libraries were prepared by immunoSEQ multiplex PCR; TCRdb keeps only in-frame clonotypes and omits some of them. Among 260,000 or so clones, about 87% were seen once, and the ten largest hold roughly 1.2%. Material: PBMCs or T cells enriched from blood (not recorded which). The receptors derive from a middle-aged woman with acute COVID-19.

The chain couples TRBV10-3 to TRBJ2-7; 11 bases fit TRBD2. CDR1 ENHRY and CDR2 SYGVKD come from the germline V gene. Trimming at V came to 0 bases and at J to 5 bases, leaving 15 bases not matched to a gene. The CDR3 has 19 residues. CDR3 in amino acids: CAISESKIASGRPLHEQYF. The CDR3 coding sequence is TGTGCCATCAGTGAGTCGAAGATAGCTAGCGGGAGGCCACTACACGAGCAGTACTTC.

This rearrangement joins TRBV7-9 to TRBJ1-6; D unclear. CDR3 length: 15 residues. Germline V gives CDR1 SEHNR, CDR2 FQNEAQ (reference sequence). Between the trimmed V and J ends, which lost 5 bases and 7 bases, there was a span of 15 bases. The chain's CDR3 is CASSVGGSSNSPLHF. The CDR3 DNA reads TGTGCCAGCAGCGTAGGAGGGAGTTCAAATTCACCCCTCCACTTT.

The chain employs TRBV6-5 and TRBJ1-4; 9 bases fit TRBD1. Per the germline V gene, CDR1 is MNHEY and CDR2 is SVGAGI. This CDR3 has 13 amino acids. V shed 6 bases and J 8 bases; nucleotides not matched to a gene: 4. CDR3 residues: CASRTGGEEKLFF. The DNA of the CDR3 is TGTGCCAGCAGGACAGGGGGTGAGGAAAAACTGTTTTTT.

The CDR3 sequence is CASSFSGNEQFF. The CDR3 region has the DNA TGTGCCAGCAGTTTTTCGGGCAATGAGCAGTTCTTC. The rearrangement joins TRBV12-3 or TRBV12-4 to TRBJ2-1; no definite D call. The CDR3 is made up of 12 amino acids. V was shortened by 3 bases and J by 6 bases, with 6 bases between the two germline ends.

A single count supports this clone. The chain couples TRBV19 to TRBJ1-1; D might be TRBD1 (5 bases). The CDR3 spans 17 residues. Trimming stripped 1 base from V and 3 bases from J, with 18 bases between. The germline CDR1 and CDR2 sequences are LNHDA and SQIVND (reference sequence). In DNA, the CDR3 is TGTGCCAGTAGTATAGGTGGTTGGACACTTCTGGACACTGAAGCTTTCTTT. Residues: CASSIGGWTLLDTEAFF. The complete variable domain, with remaining parts taken from reference TRBV19 and TRBJ1-1, reads DGGITQSPKYLFRKEGQNVTLSCEQNLNHDAMYWYRQDPGQGLRLIYYSQIVNDFQKGDIAEGYSVSREKKESFPLTVTSAQKNPTAFYLCASSIGGWTLLDTEAFFGQGTRLTVV.